The clone carrying this T cell receptor (beta chain) has only one observation. Sample treatment: some 20 received Ad26.COV2.S at low or high dose, single or two shots; 5 received placebo; per-sample allocation not given. Vaccine and placebo recipients were sampled on day 63 after the first injection. The data are from a study of Ad26.COV2.S vaccination and SARS-CoV-2 variants. The overall study: Donor had been placed in the Ad26.COV2.S arm of the COV1001 trial.

The CDR3 is 16 residues long. The germline CDR1 and CDR2 sequences are MNHEY and SVGAGI. V shed 2 bases and J 4 bases; nucleotides not matched to a gene: 7. Libraries were prepared by immunoSEQ multiplex PCR; TCRdb keeps only in-frame clonotypes and omits some of them. The sample carries about 410,000 clones, around 89% recorded once. The rearrangement joins TRBV6-5 to TRBJ1-3; TRBD1 matches at 8 bases. This receptor was obtained from a person aged 18-60 years who received the Ad26.COV2.S COVID-19 vaccine or a placebo. Sequencing used peripheral blood, obtained in a trial of Ad26.COV2.S vaccine versus placebo. Written as DNA, the CDR3 is TGTGCCAGCAGTTACGCCGGACAGGGTAAAGGAAACACCATATATTTT. Protein product: CASSYAGQGKGNTIYF.